This is a list of T cell receptor beta chains from one sample in a study of T-cell reconstitution after alpha-beta-depleted transplantation in children. TCRdb analysed the PCR reads with MiXCR anew, one entry per CDR3 protein. Altogether some 200,000 distinct CDR3 sequences are present, approximately 9% being singletons, with the ten largest covering around 6.2%. The sample here was PBMCs from the stem cell graft donor, taken from the stem cell graft. These receptors came from a human donor who donated a stem cell graft to a child with acute lymphoblastic leukemia. CDR3s include the opening cysteine and the closing phenylalanine or tryptophan. A D gene is named only where the DNA matches it firmly. Only part of the rows carry a size: once, few, many, or a class if the clone is expanded.

>TRBD1|TRBJ2-3|few|TRBV7-2
TGTGCCAGCAGCTATCGGACAGGGGTCGTCACAGATACGCAGTATTTT
CASSYRTGVVTDTQYF
>TRBD2|TRBJ2-5|NA|TRBV7-9
TGTGCCAGCAGCTTAATTCCCCGACTAGCGGGGGAAGAGACCCAGTACTTC
CASSLIPRLAGEETQYF
>NA|TRBJ2-1|NA|TRBV7-9
TGTGCCAGCAGCGCCTCTTTGCTTGGGCAGGGGGGCAATGAGCAGTTCTTC
CASSASLLGQGGNEQFF
>NA|TRBJ2-3|few|TRBV12-3/TRBV12-4
TGTGCCAGCGGGGGGGCCACAGATACGCAGTATTTT
CASGGATDTQYF
>TRBD1|TRBJ1-6|NA|TRBV20-1
TGCAGTGCCAAACTCTTGAGCGGGACAGGGGAAGTGCCCCTCCACTTT
CSAKLLSGTGEVPLHF
>NA|TRBJ2-7|NA|TRBV7-9
TGTGCCAGCAGTGTACAGGGAAGGGAATCCTACGAGCAGTACTTC
CASSVQGRESYEQYF
>TRBD1|TRBJ2-7|many|TRBV28
TGTGCCAGCAGCGAAACGGGACAGGTCTCCTACGAGCAGTACTTC
CASSETGQVSYEQYF
>NA|TRBJ2-4|few|TRBV6-5
TGTGCCAGCAGTTACTCGATAGCAGGGGCCAACCGTGCAAACATTCAGTACTTC
CASSYSIAGANRANIQYF
>TRBD2|TRBJ2-7|many|TRBV7-2
TGTGCCAGCAGCTTGCTAGCGGGCAGTGGGGAGCAGTACTTC
CASSLLAGSGEQYF
>TRBD1|TRBJ2-7|many|TRBV6-2/TRBV6-3
TGTGCCAGCAGTACATCCGGGACAGGGGCCGCGGAGCAGTACTTC
CASSTSGTGAAEQYF
>TRBD1|TRBJ2-7|many|TRBV10-3
TGTGCCATCAGTGGCCGGGACAGGGTCTACGAGCAGTACTTC
CAISGRDRVYEQYF
>TRBD2|TRBJ2-3|few|TRBV20-1
TGCAGTGCTAGTTTCGCTAGCGGGGGTGCGCTTACCACAGATACGCAGTATTTT
CSASFASGGALTTDTQYF
>NA|TRBJ1-5|few|TRBV20-1
TGCAGTGCTAGAGTCAGGGGCAATCAGCCCCAGCATTTT
CSARVRGNQPQHF
>TRBD1|TRBJ1-5|many|TRBV7-2
TGTGCCAGCAGCTTTGGGATGACAGGGAACAATCAGCCCCAGCATTTT
CASSFGMTGNNQPQHF
>TRBD1|TRBJ2-5|few|TRBV5-6
TGTGCCAGCAGCCAAACAGGGGGCCAAGAGACCCAGTACTTC
CASSQTGGQETQYF
>NA|TRBJ2-1|few|TRBV15
TGTGCCACCAGCAGAGAGGCAGTTCCCTACAATGAGCAGTTCTTC
CATSREAVPYNEQFF
>NA|TRBJ1-3|NA|TRBV7-9
TGTGCCAGCAGCTCGAGGACGGAAAACTCTGGAAACACCATATATTTT
CASSSRTENSGNTIYF
>TRBD1|TRBJ1-6|many|TRBV7-8
TGTGCCAGCAGCCCAACCACCGGGACAGTAAATTCACCCCTCCACTTT
CASSPTTGTVNSPLHF
>NA|TRBJ1-4|NA|TRBV12-3/TRBV12-4
TGTGCCAGCAATGGAAGGGGGGCCAAGGAAAAACTGTTTTTT
CASNGRGAKEKLFF
>TRBD1|TRBJ2-5|few|TRBV6-5
TGTGCCAGCAGTTACGACAGGGCGACCCAGTACTTC
CASSYDRATQYF
>NA|TRBJ1-1|many|TRBV5-1
TGCGCCAGCAGCTTGGACATGAACACTGAAGCTTTCTTT
CASSLDMNTEAFF
>TRBD1|TRBJ2-7|many|TRBV28
TGTGCCAGCAAATCCGGGACAGGGGGCTACGAGCAGTACTTC
CASKSGTGGYEQYF
>NA|TRBJ1-2|NA|TRBV3-1
TGTGCCAGCAGCCAAGGTCGAGGAGCTAACTATGGCTACACCTTC
CASSQGRGANYGYTF
>NA|TRBJ1-2|many|TRBV4-2
TGTGCCAGCAGCCAAGATTACGGGGCGGGGATCGGCTACACCTTC
CASSQDYGAGIGYTF
>TRBD2|TRBJ2-5|NA|TRBV20-1
TGCAGTGCGCCGAGCGGGGGGGGAAGAAAAGAGACCCAGTACTTC
CSAPSGGGRKETQYF
>TRBD1|TRBJ2-6|few|TRBV6-5
TGTGCCAGCAGTTTCAGGACAGGGACTGGGGCCAACGTCCTGACTTTC
CASSFRTGTGANVLTF
>TRBD1|TRBJ1-1|many|TRBV20-1
TGCAGTGCTACTTCCCCAGGAGACAGGGGGCAGAGTGAAGCTTTCTTT
CSATSPGDRGQSEAFF
>NA|TRBJ1-2|many|TRBV29-1
TGCAGCGTTGTAGGAACCTTCAACTATGGCTACACCTTC
CSVVGTFNYGYTF
>NA|TRBJ2-1|few|TRBV10-3
TGTGCCATCAAGACGGATTCCTACAATGAGCAGTTCTTC
CAIKTDSYNEQFF
>NA|TRBJ1-3|NA|TRBV6-1
TGTGCCAGCAGCACCCCTACGCTGAGCTCTGGAAACACCATATATTTT
CASSTPTLSSGNTIYF
>NA|TRBJ2-2|many|TRBV12-3/TRBV12-4
TGTGCCAGCACCCAGATGGAGCGAGAGCTGTTTTTT
CASTQMERELFF
>NA|TRBJ1-5|many|TRBV29-1
TGCAGCGTTGAAAGACAGTGGATCGCTCAGCCCCAGCATTTT
CSVERQWIAQPQHF
>TRBD2|TRBJ2-3|NA|TRBV5-6
TGTGCCAGCAGCACACTAGCGGGGGGCGCTTATAGCACAGATACGCAGTATTTT
CASSTLAGGAYSTDTQYF
>NA|TRBJ1-5|many|TRBV7-2
TGTGCCAGCAGCTTTGCAGGGGATCAGCCCCAGCATTTT
CASSFAGDQPQHF
>NA|TRBJ2-5|many|TRBV6-5
TGTGCCAGCAGTTACTCTCAAAACGGCAAGTCCCAGTACTTC
CASSYSQNGKSQYF
>NA|TRBJ1-1|NA|TRBV4-2
TGTGCCAGCAGCCTATCTGCCCACCCGGGGGCTCGTACTGAAGCTTTCTTT
CASSLSAHPGARTEAFF
>TRBD1|TRBJ1-3|many|TRBV29-1
TGCAGCGGTCGGGGACAGGGAAACACCATATATTTT
CSGRGQGNTIYF
>NA|TRBJ2-5|many|TRBV29-1
TGCAGCGTTGAGGGGCTAGCTCAAGAGACCCAGTACTTC
CSVEGLAQETQYF
>NA|TRBJ1-3|NA|TRBV12-3/TRBV12-4
TGTGCCAGCAGACCGGGGGCTGGAAACACCATATATTTT
CASRPGAGNTIYF
>NA|TRBJ2-7|few|TRBV29-1
TGCAGCGTTTCCCGGGACGGAGCTTCCTACGAGCAGTACTTC
CSVSRDGASYEQYF
>TRBD1|TRBJ1-2|NA|TRBV7-2
TGTGCCAGCAGCCCGAGAAAACCGGGACAGGGGAAGTATGGCTACACCTTC
CASSPRKPGQGKYGYTF
>NA|TRBJ1-1|NA|TRBV10-2
TGCGCCAGCAGCGCAGACAGATTCCAAGGGAGGAACACTGAAGCTTTCTTT
CASSADRFQGRNTEAFF
>NA|TRBJ1-5|NA|TRBV10-2
TGCGCCAGCAGTGAGTCGTCAGTTCGGAGTCAGCCCCAGCATTTT
CASSESSVRSQPQHF
>NA|TRBJ2-1|NA|TRBV7-2
TGTGCCAGCAGCTTTGCCAGGGTAGGGGGTGAGCAGTTCTTC
CASSFARVGGEQFF
>NA|TRBJ2-3|few|TRBV29-1
TGCAGCGTTGATTGGAGGGACAGCCCACAATATACGCAGTATTTT
CSVDWRDSPQYTQYF
>TRBD1|TRBJ1-1|many|TRBV12-3/TRBV12-4
TGTGCCAGCAGTGCACAGGGGGATGGCACTGAAGCTTTCTTT
CASSAQGDGTEAFF
>NA|TRBJ1-5|NA|TRBV7-2
TGTGCCAGCAGCTTAGGGCCGTCCGAGGATCAGCCCCAGCATTTT
CASSLGPSEDQPQHF
>NA|TRBJ2-3|many|TRBV10-3
TGTGCCATCAGTGAAGCCGGCACAGATACGCAGTATTTT
CAISEAGTDTQYF
>NA|TRBJ1-5|many|TRBV6-7
TGTGCCAGCACCCACAAACTTACGGAAGAGGATCAGCCCCAGCATTTT
CASTHKLTEEDQPQHF
>NA|TRBJ2-5|many|TRBV20-1
TGCAGTGCTAGCGGTCAGGGGTTTCCGGAGACCCAGTACTTC
CSASGQGFPETQYF
>NA|TRBJ1-4|many|TRBV5-5
TGTGCCAGCAGCTTGCCGGGGGCCCTAGGGGAAAAACTGTTTTTT
CASSLPGALGEKLFF
>TRBD1|TRBJ1-2|few|TRBV29-1
TGCAGCGTTGACGGGGACAGCTATGGCTACACCTTC
CSVDGDSYGYTF
>NA|TRBJ2-5|few|TRBV9
TGTGCCAGCAGCGTAGTTTGGGGGGCCCAAGAGACCCAGTACTTC
CASSVVWGAQETQYF
>TRBD1|TRBJ1-4|NA|TRBV25-1
TGTGCCAGCAGTGAGGGACAGGGGACGGGGGATGAAAAACTGTTTTTT
CASSEGQGTGDEKLFF
>TRBD1|TRBJ2-1|NA|TRBV12-3/TRBV12-4
TGTGCCAGCGGAGTTTCCGGGACAGCCGGGAATGAGCAGTTCTTC
CASGVSGTAGNEQFF